One and the same sample provided the 23 T cell receptor beta chains below, sequenced in a study of cytomegalovirus exposure and HLA in healthy donors. The PCR made use of 60 Vbeta and 13 Jbeta primers. TCRdb's copy holds only in-frame clones and misses some; the assay was immunoSEQ multiplex PCR. The data contain roughly 180,000 clones, about four fifths of them singletons. The sample consisted of PBMCs. The source of these receptors is a man under 40 in good health and CMV-seropositive.

The gene calls are TRBV9 and TRBJ1-5; 7 bases are shared with TRBD1. The CDR3 has 16 residues. Per germline, CDR1 SGDLS and CDR2 YYNGEE. Trimming removed 2 bases from V and 5 bases from J; junction bases left unmatched: 10. CDR3 region: CASSVGPGQRDQPQHF. Here the CDR3 DNA reads TGTGCCAGCAGCGTTGGGCCGGGACAGAGGGATCAGCCCCAGCATTTT. Using reference TRBV9 and TRBJ1-5 for the parts outside the CDR3, the full variable domain is DSGVTQTPKHLITATGQRVTLRCSPRSGDLSVYWYQQSLDQGLQFLIQYYNGEERAKGNILERFSAQQFPDLHSELNLSSLELGDSALYFCASSVGPGQRDQPQHFGDGTRLSIL.

V is TRBV15 and J is TRBJ1-6; 9 nucleotides align to TRBD1. The CDR3 spans 15 residues. Germline V lookup: CDR1 LNHNV, CDR2 YYDKDF (reference sequence). J lost 7 bases, V lost 5 bases, and 6 bases had no gene match. The CDR3 sequence: CATSPRDRENSPLHF. CDR3 bases: TGTGCCACCAGCCCTAGGGACAGGGAGAATTCACCCCTCCACTTT.

V usage is TRBV5-6 and J usage is TRBJ2-1; possibly TRBD2 for D (7 bases). The CDR3 sequence is 14 residues long. Germline lookup yields CDR1 SGHDT and CDR2 YYEEEE. The V end lost 1 base, the J end lost 4 bases, and 9 bases lay between the germline ends. The CDR3 bases are TGTGCCAGCAGCTTGAGGGGGGGATACAATGAGCAGTTCTTC. It encodes CASSLRGGYNEQFF.

This clone was counted a single time. This chain links TRBV27 with TRBJ1-2; 8 bases agree with TRBD1. The V gene's germline CDR1 is MNHEY and CDR2 SMNVEV (reference sequence). V shed 6 bases and J 4 bases; nucleotides not matched to a gene: 10. The CDR3 extends over 15 amino acids. In DNA, the CDR3 is TGTGCCAGCAGCCGTGGACAGGGATGGGGCTATGGCTACACCTTC. This codes for CASSRGQGWGYGYTF.

V usage is TRBV19 and J usage is TRBJ2-3; 8 bases are shared with TRBD2. CDR3 length: 16 residues. Germline CDR1 is LNHDA and CDR2 is SQIVND (reference sequence). After removal of 5 bases from V and 2 bases from J, the junction contained 9 bases not matched to a gene. The CDR3: CASSSTGLAYTDTQYF. CDR3 DNA sequence: TGTGCCAGTAGTTCAACTGGACTAGCTTACACAGATACGCAGTATTTT.

V usage is TRBV20-1 and J usage is TRBJ2-3; D is unresolved. The CDR3 is 11 residues long. Germline V gene data show CDR1 as DFQATT and CDR2 as SNEGSKA (reference sequence). V lost 1 base and J lost 12, with 11 bases in between. The CDR3, as DNA: TGCAGTGCTAGAGGTGGAACACTACAGTATTTT. Protein: CSARGGTLQYF.

The chain has TRBV19 and TRBJ2-1; possibly TRBD1 for D (6 bases). The germline V gene encodes CDR1 LNHDA and CDR2 SQIVND (reference sequence). This CDR3 has 15 residues. The V end was cut by 3 bases, the J end by 5 bases, with 14 bases between. In DNA, the CDR3 is TGTGCCAGTAGTATCCCAAGACAGGCGAACAATGAGCAGTTCTTC. Translating gives CASSIPRQANNEQFF.

V and J are TRBV27 and TRBJ1-5, with D possibly TRBD1 on 6 matching bases. Germline V gene lookup returns CDR1 MNHEY and CDR2 SMNVEV (reference sequence). The CDR3 is 11 amino acids. The ends were cut back, 6 bases at V and 11 bases at J, with 11 bases in the middle. The CDR3 protein is CASRDDRSQHF. The CDR3 nucleotides read TGTGCCAGCAGGGATGACAGGTCCCAGCATTTT.

The V gene is TRBV6-1, the J gene TRBJ1-5, with D tentatively TRBD1 (5 bases). V was trimmed by 3 bases and J by 6 bases, leaving 9 bases between them. The germline V gene has CDR1 MNHNS and CDR2 SASEGT. There are 13 residues in the CDR3. The CDR3 sequence is CASSDIQVQPQHF. The CDR3 DNA is TGTGCCAGCAGTGATATACAGGTTCAGCCCCAGCATTTT.

The CDR3 DNA reads TGTGCCAGCAGTTTGTCAGGGAGGGCTTTCTTT. Translating it yields CASSLSGRAFF. The rearrangement joins TRBV28 to TRBJ1-1, with TRBD1 as a possible D gene (5 bases). This CDR3 spans 11 amino acids. The germline CDR1 and CDR2 sequences are MDHEN and SYDVKM. Trimming removed 3 bases at V and 11 bases at J, with 10 bases between.

This chain connects TRBV28 to TRBJ2-7; 7 bases are a match to TRBD2. Germline assignment: CDR1 MDHEN and CDR2 SYDVKM. CDR3 length equals 15 residues. V was clipped by 3 bases and J by 1 base; unmatched bases: 6. CDR3 sequence: CASSFWGGRSYEQYF. For the CDR3, the DNA is TGTGCCAGCAGTTTCTGGGGAGGGCGATCCTACGAGCAGTACTTC.

This clone has only a few counts. The chain is built from TRBV2 and TRBJ2-3; D perhaps matches TRBD2 (5 bases). CDR3 length: 17 amino acids. The germline gives CDR1 SNHLY, CDR2 FYNNEI. The V end lost 3 bases, the J end lost 4 bases, and 20 bases lay between the germline ends. The CDR3 region has the DNA TGTGCCAGCAGTGACCCACTTAGGCTAGCTGGAGCAGATACGCAGTATTTT. Residues: CASSDPLRLAGADTQYF.

This rearrangement joins TRBV15 to TRBJ2-2; 9 bases are a match to TRBD2. The V gene's germline CDR1 is LNHNV and CDR2 YYDKDF (reference sequence). Trimming at V came to 1 base and at J to 7 bases, leaving 4 bases not matched to a gene. The CDR3 totals 15 residues. The CDR3 reads CATSRVRGGNGELFF. The CDR3 nucleotides are TGTGCCACCAGCAGAGTGCGGGGGGGGAACGGGGAGCTGTTTTTT.

This clone was recorded once. The V call is TRBV6-5, the J call TRBJ1-2, with D unresolved. The V gene lost 5 bases and the J gene lost 8 bases, with 6 bases spanning the gap. CDR1 MNHEY and CDR2 SVGAGI come from the germline V gene. This CDR3 region has 10 residues. Here the CDR3 DNA reads TGTGCCAGCAGTCCAGGAGGCTACACCTTC. This encodes CASSPGGYTF.

The V gene is TRBV28, the J gene TRBJ1-2; 8 positions match TRBD1. V shed 6 bases and J 8 bases; nucleotides not matched to a gene: 11. Per germline, CDR1 MDHEN and CDR2 SYDVKM. This CDR3 has 14 amino acids. The CDR3 nucleotides read TGTGCCAGCAGATATCCGGGACAGGTGTCCGGCTACACCTTC. Its translation: CASRYPGQVSGYTF.

This chain connects TRBV18 to TRBJ1-2, with D unclear. The germline gives CDR1 KGHSH, CDR2 LQKENI. This CDR3 is 15 amino acids long. V was pared by 2 bases and J by 4 bases, with 14 bases between. The CDR3, as DNA: TGTGCCAGCTCACCAACGGAGGGCAGGACCTATGGCTACACCTTC. Translated, it gives CASSPTEGRTYGYTF.

The rearrangement uses TRBV29-1 and TRBJ1-2, with 8 positions matching TRBD1. V gave up 6 bases and J gave up 3 bases; unmatched junction bases: 6. This CDR3 comprises 13 residues. The germline gives CDR1 SQVTM, CDR2 ANQGSEA. The CDR3 DNA is TGCAGCGTCGGGACAGGCAGGGACTATGGCTACACCTTC. Residues: CSVGTGRDYGYTF.

The chain couples TRBV21-1 to TRBJ2-1; TRBD2, as called in the table, went unchecked against the DNA. TRBV21-1 is a known pseudogene. CDR3 length equals 14 residues. The CDR3 bases are TGTGCCAGCCCTTTTCGCGGGTACTACAATGAGCAGTTCTTC. Its translation: CASPFRGYYNEQFF.

V is TRBV5-1 and J is TRBJ2-1, with 13 bases lining up with TRBD2. The V gene's germline CDR1 is SGHRS and CDR2 YFSETQ. The CDR3 spans 17 residues. The ends lost 4 bases at V and 15 bases at J; junction bases unmatched: 19. The CDR3 coding sequence is TGCGCCAGCAGCCAGGACAGATCTCGGACTAGCGGGGGCAATTCGTTCTTC. Residues: CASSQDRSRTSGGNSFF.

This clone was seen just once. The rearrangement uses TRBV6-1 and TRBJ2-7; weak D call: TRBD1 (6 bases). Germline-derived CDR1 and CDR2 are MNHNS and SASEGT. Trimming left V 3 bases short and J 0 bases short, with 15 bases between. The CDR3 covers 16 residues. The CDR3 DNA follows: TGTGCCAGCAGTGACCTCTGGACAGCGAGCTCCTACGAGCAGTACTTC. It encodes CASSDLWTASSYEQYF.

This rearrangement joins TRBV6-5 to TRBJ2-5; D remains ambiguous. The length of the CDR3 is 15 residues. V was trimmed by 6 bases and J by 1 base, leaving 15 bases between them. CDR1 is MNHEY, CDR2 SVGAGI, per germline. The CDR3 here is CASRAGWQTQETQYF. DNA of the CDR3: TGTGCCAGCAGGGCCGGGTGGCAGACCCAAGAGACCCAGTACTTC.

J is TRBJ2-5 and V is TRBV5-6, with D perhaps matching TRBD2 (6 bases). The germline V gene encodes CDR1 SGHDT and CDR2 YYEEEE. V was cut by 2 bases and J by 1 base, with 12 bases left in between. There are 15 residues in the CDR3. The CDR3 nucleotides read TGTGCCAGCAGCTTACAATCTAGCGTCCAAGAGACCCAGTACTTC. Its protein is CASSLQSSVQETQYF.

The rearrangement joins TRBV6-6 to TRBJ2-5; 8 positions agree with TRBD2. The CDR3 is made up of 15 amino acids. J gave up 5 bases and V 5 bases, and 10 bases lay outside the gene matches. Germline V gene lookup returns CDR1 MNHNY and CDR2 SVGAGI (reference sequence). In DNA form, the CDR3 reads TGTGCCAGCAGTGCGCAAAGGACTAGCATGGAGACCCAGTACTTC. It encodes CASSAQRTSMETQYF.